This T cell receptor beta chain was recovered during a study of blood T cell repertoires in COVID-19. The germline CDR1 and CDR2 sequences are MNHNS and SASEGT. This CDR3 has 15 residues. Concerning this clone: One junction end disagrees with the germline gene, perhaps due to a read error.

In the original analysis: Nucleated cell number was recorded as an estimate derived from reference gene primer amplification. Using immunoSEQ multiplex PCR, the repertoire was profiled, and TCRdb retains in-frame clones only, with some absent. The V and J calls and the clone size are those of that table, but D and trimming were determined from the DNA. The profile shows over 150,000 clones, around 87% of them singletons. The sequenced material came from peripheral blood. The origin of this receptor is a man aged 35-49 years with active or convalescent COVID-19. The gene calls are TRBV6-1 and TRBJ1-1, with D possibly TRBD1 on 6 matching bases. The CDR3 region has the DNA TGTGCCAGCAGTGAGCGGGGGCGCCTGAATACTGAAGCTTTCTTT. It specifies CASSERGRLNTEAFF.